The sequence of this T cell receptor beta chain was determined in a study of T cell changes during pregnancy in multiple sclerosis. Germline V gene data show CDR1 as SGHVS and CDR2 as FQNEAQ. The ends lost 0 bases at V and 3 bases at J; junction bases unmatched: 5. This CDR3 region has 16 residues. Only in-frame clones appear in the TCRdb table, and some are missing; sequencing was by immunoSEQ multiplex PCR. The sample lists tens of thousands of clones; roughly 92% were seen once. The chain recombines TRBV7-8 with TRBJ2-1; 7 nucleotides align to TRBD2. Sequencing was performed on peripheral blood, taken in the second trimester of pregnancy. The receptor's source is a female donor with multiple sclerosis, enrolled in a pregnancy study. This CDR3 reads CASSLAERGDYNEQFF. The CDR3 coding sequence is TGTGCCAGCAGCTTAGCCGAGCGGGGCGACTACAATGAGCAGTTCTTC.